One sample yielded the 26 T cell receptor beta chains listed below, sequenced in a study of T cell changes during pregnancy in multiple sclerosis. Method: immunoSEQ multiplex PCR; TCRdb's copy keeps in-frame clones and lacks some. The sample consists of roughly 40,000 clones, 92% of them appearing once. The source was CD8+ T cells from peripheral blood mononuclear cells, collected in the first trimester of pregnancy. All receptors derive from a female donor with multiple sclerosis, enrolled in a pregnancy study.

This clone was detected once. This chain uses TRBV6-5 with TRBJ1-1, with 7 bases identical to TRBD1. Trimming cost V 4 bases and J 4 bases; bases outside gene matches: 6. This CDR3 contains 14 residues. The V gene's germline CDR1 is MNHEY and CDR2 SVGAGI. CDR3 in DNA: TGTGCCAGCAGTTCGACAGGGTTAGGCACTGAAGCTTTCTTT. Protein sequence: CASSSTGLGTEAFF.

This chain connects TRBV27 to TRBJ1-4; unclear D gene. The CDR3 runs to 17 residues. CDR1 is MNHEY and CDR2 is SMNVEV in the germline V gene (reference sequence). Trimming pared 5 bases from V and 0 bases from J, leaving 16 bases between. In nucleotides, the CDR3 is TGTGCCAGCAGTCCATCCGAGGCTACTGCAACTAATGAAAAACTGTTTTTT. This translates into CASSPSEATATNEKLFF. Full variable domain (outside the CDR3, taken from reference TRBV27 and TRBJ1-4): EAQVTQNPRYLITVTGKKLTVTCSQNMNHEYMSWYRQDPGLGLRQIYYSMNVEVTDKGDVPEGYKVSRKEKRNFPLILESPSPNQTSLYFCASSPSEATATNEKLFFGSGTQLSVL.

CDR3 residues: CASSLDMGEKLFF. In DNA, the CDR3 is TGTGCCAGCAGCTTAGATATGGGCGAAAAACTGTTTTTT. V and J are TRBV13 and TRBJ1-4, with D uncertain. The germline gives CDR1 PRHDT, CDR2 FYEKMQ (reference sequence). The CDR3 is 13 amino acids. V was shortened by 1 base and J by 8 bases, with 8 bases between the two germline ends.

The table lists this clone with a count of one. CDR3 bases: TGTGCCAGTAGTATAGCAAAGAACACTGAAGCTTTCTTT. It encodes CASSIAKNTEAFF. The chain combines TRBV19 with TRBJ1-1; D is uncertain. Germline V CDR1 and CDR2: LNHDA, SQIVND (reference sequence). The CDR3 length is 13 residues. Trimming removed 1 base from V and 1 base from J, with 4 bases in between.

The chain recombines TRBV7-9 with TRBJ1-2, with D maybe TRBD1 (6 bases). V gave up 11 bases and J gave up 4 bases, with 23 bases separating them. The CDR3 extends over 15 amino acids. Germline V CDR1 and CDR2: SEHNR, FQNEAQ (reference sequence). CDR3 sequence: CASEGGGEVFYGYTF. CDR3 in DNA: TGTGCCTCTGAGGGGGGAGGGGAGGTATTCTATGGCTACACCTTC.

The chain joins TRBV14 to TRBJ1-6; D is perhaps TRBD1 (6 bases). The germline V and J ends were trimmed by 8 bases and 7 bases, with 15 bases remaining between them. Germline CDR1 is SGHDN and CDR2 is FVKESK. The CDR3 contains 14 residues. The CDR3 sequence is CASRGQSKNSPLHF. The DNA of the CDR3 is TGTGCCAGCCGCGGACAGAGCAAAAATTCACCCCTCCACTTT.

The chain recombines TRBV7-6 with TRBJ2-1, with 9 bases fitting TRBD1. J was trimmed by 5 bases and V by 4 bases; bases with no gene match: 6. This CDR3 has 15 amino acids. Germline values: CDR1 SGHVS, CDR2 FNYEAQ. The CDR3 is CASSSPRTGDNEQFF. The CDR3 bases are TGTGCCAGCAGCTCGCCCAGGACAGGGGACAATGAGCAGTTCTTC.

Of note for this clone: Because the CDR3 is missing its conserved closing phenylalanine or tryptophan, this is likely a read error. The limits of the CDR3 on the DNA are not certain, so only TCRdb's listed CDR3 is given. The genes are TRBV2 and TRBJ2-7; the D call of TRBD1 is as the table states it, not checked on the DNA. Germline CDR1 SNHLY, CDR2 FYNNEI. The CDR3 numbers 10 amino acids, ends counted. The CDR3 protein is CASRGQNWVN.

The chain links TRBV6-4 to TRBJ2-3; 8 bases are a match to TRBD1. Germline loops: CDR1 MRHNA, CDR2 SNTAGT. J gave up 4 bases and V 6 bases, and 9 bases lay outside the gene matches. This CDR3 has 15 residues. Here the CDR3 reads CASSDTGTGADTQYF. CDR3 bases: TGTGCCAGCAGCGATACCGGGACAGGTGCAGATACGCAGTATTTT.

V and J are TRBV9 and TRBJ2-3, with 9 bases fitting TRBD2. Germline CDR1 is SGDLS and CDR2 is YYNGEE. CDR3 length equals 16 residues. Trimming at V came to 3 bases and at J to 2 bases, leaving 7 bases not matched to a gene. The chain's CDR3 is CASSETGGGDTDTQYF. In nucleotides, the CDR3 is TGTGCCAGCAGCGAGACGGGCGGGGGGGACACAGATACGCAGTATTTT.

The chain is built from TRBV9 and TRBJ1-4; D is uncertain. The CDR3 loop spans 12 amino acids. With 0 bases removed from V and 6 bases from J, the gap between germline ends came to 3 bases. CDR1 is SGDLS, CDR2 YYNGEE, per germline. The CDR3 loop reads CASSVGDEKLFF. For the CDR3, the DNA is TGTGCCAGCAGCGTAGGCGATGAAAAACTGTTTTTT.

The V call is TRBV2, the J call TRBJ1-2; no firm D call. Germline V gene data show CDR1 as SNHLY and CDR2 as FYNNEI. This CDR3 has 13 residues. V dropped 3 bases and J dropped 4 bases, with 9 bases sitting between them. The CDR3 DNA reads as TGTGCCAGCAGTGACATCACAGTCTATGGCTACACCTTC. Protein sequence: CASSDITVYGYTF.

The chain carries TRBV7-8 and TRBJ2-1; D unclear. CDR3 length: 14 residues. Trimming shortened V by 4 bases and J by 8 bases, and 15 bases separated the two germline ends. CDR1 is SGHVS and CDR2 is FQNEAQ in the germline V gene. The CDR3, as DNA: TGTGCCAGCAGCTCTAGTGGTATAGGCCATGAGCAGTTCTTC. Protein sequence: CASSSSGIGHEQFF. Looking up the rest from reference TRBV7-8 and TRBJ2-1 gives the full variable domain: GAGVSQSPRYKVAKRGQDVALRCDPISGHVSLFWYQQALGQGPEFLTYFQNEAQLDKSGLPSDRFFAERPEGSVSTLKIQRTQQEDSAVYLCASSSSGIGHEQFFGPGTRLTVL.

This chain links TRBV29-1 with TRBJ1-5, with a weak D call TRBD1 (5 bases). Germline V lookup: CDR1 SQVTM, CDR2 ANQGSEA. V lost 0 bases and J 16 bases, leaving 13 bases between the germline ends. The CDR3 covers 11 residues. The CDR3 loop reads CSVEEQGAYHF. The CDR3 DNA reads as TGCAGCGTTGAAGAGCAAGGGGCATACCATTTT.

The chain couples TRBV2 to TRBJ1-2; tentative D call: TRBD1 (5 bases). Trimming cost V 7 bases and J 6 bases, with 12 bases left between them. There are 12 residues in the CDR3. The germline CDR1 and CDR2 sequences are SNHLY and FYNNEI. CDR3 nucleotide sequence: TGTGCCAGCACCTACGGGGGGGATGGCTACACCTTC. Translating gives CASTYGGDGYTF.

This rearrangement joins TRBV29-1 to TRBJ2-5; tentative D call: TRBD1 (5 bases). The J call may be wrong; the DNA end is better matched by TRBJ2-7. Germline V lookup: CDR1 SQVTM, CDR2 ANQGSEA. The CDR3 has 13 residues. The CDR3 coding sequence is TGCAGCGTTGTTCGCAGGGATAGTTACGAGCAGTACTTC. It codes for CSVVRRDSYEQYF.

The genes are TRBV10-2 and TRBJ1-3; D is undetermined. Germline V gives CDR1 WSHSY, CDR2 SAAADI. The CDR3 spans 15 residues. The V end was cut by 2 bases, the J end by 3 bases, with 11 bases between. CDR3: CASSEGSLVGNTIYF. The CDR3 DNA is TGCGCCAGCAGTGAGGGGAGTCTCGTTGGAAACACCATATATTTT.

The chain links TRBV29-1 to TRBJ2-5; 16 bases are shared with TRBD2. This CDR3 region has 16 residues. CDR1 is SQVTM, CDR2 ANQGSEA, per germline. J was trimmed by 5 bases and V by 6 bases; bases with no gene match: 9. CDR3 loop: CSVSGTSGGAGETQYF. Written as DNA, the CDR3 is TGCAGCGTGTCCGGGACTAGCGGGGGGGCCGGTGAGACCCAGTACTTC.

There are a few counts of this clone. The genes are TRBV5-6 and TRBJ1-6; D gene ambiguous. There are 13 residues in the CDR3. Germline V gene lookup returns CDR1 SGHDT and CDR2 YYEEEE. V dropped 4 bases and J dropped 8 bases, with 10 bases sitting between them. The CDR3 loop is CASSVGTHSPLHF. The CDR3 nucleotides are TGTGCCAGCAGCGTCGGTACTCATTCACCCCTCCACTTT.

This chain uses TRBV29-1 with TRBJ2-7; 7 bases agree with TRBD1. This CDR3 region has 15 residues. Germline lookup yields CDR1 SQVTM and CDR2 ANQGSEA. Trimming cost V 0 bases and J 3 bases; bases outside gene matches: 8. The CDR3 sequence is CSVEDDRAVDYEQYF. The CDR3 DNA reads TGCAGCGTTGAAGATGACAGGGCCGTGGACTACGAGCAGTACTTC.

The V and J genes are TRBV2 and TRBJ2-5, with D possibly matching TRBD2 (6 bases). V lost 6 bases and J lost 1, with 18 bases in between. The CDR3 has 16 amino acids. The germline CDR1 and CDR2 sequences are SNHLY and FYNNEI. The CDR3 coding sequence is TGTGCCAGCAGGCAAACCGGGAGCCGGACCCAAGAGACCCAGTACTTC. It is translated as CASRQTGSRTQETQYF.

The V call is TRBV9, the J call TRBJ1-4, with D perhaps matching TRBD1 (5 bases). The CDR3 is 15 residues long. Germline V CDR1 and CDR2: SGDLS, YYNGEE. The germline V and J ends were trimmed by 0 bases and 0 bases, with 6 bases remaining between them. The CDR3 DNA follows: TGTGCCAGCAGCGTAGCGGGGGCAACTAATGAAAAACTGTTTTTT. Protein sequence: CASSVAGATNEKLFF.

The rearrangement links TRBV19 to TRBJ1-5; 9 nucleotides align to TRBD1. With V trimmed by 3 bases and J by 4 bases, 7 bases remained unmatched. Germline CDR1 LNHDA, CDR2 SQIVND (reference sequence). This CDR3 comprises 16 residues. The CDR3 DNA reads as TGTGCCAGTAGTATTCAACCCGGACAGGGGAATCAGCCCCAGCATTTT. This codes for CASSIQPGQGNQPQHF.

J is TRBJ1-2 and V is TRBV29-1; 10 bases align to TRBD1. V dropped 6 bases and J dropped 8; count of bases not matched to a gene: 9. There are 13 residues in the CDR3. Germline lookup yields CDR1 SQVTM and CDR2 ANQGSEA. The CDR3 region is CSVPDRGRLGYTF. In nucleotides, the CDR3 is TGCAGCGTGCCTGACAGGGGGCGGTTGGGCTACACCTTC.

The chain joins TRBV29-1 to TRBJ2-7, with 10 bases aligning to TRBD2. Germline lookup yields CDR1 SQVTM and CDR2 ANQGSEA. The CDR3 is 14 amino acids. J lost 5 bases, V lost 6 bases, and 10 bases had no gene match. Written as DNA, the CDR3 is TGCAGCGTCCCAGCGGGGACTAGCGACGACGAGCAGTACTTC. Translation gives CSVPAGTSDDEQYF.

This chain joins TRBV14 and TRBJ2-6; a possible D gene is TRBD1 (6 bases). The CDR3 runs 17 residues. Germline V gives CDR1 SGHDN, CDR2 FVKESK. The V end was cut by 8 bases, the J end by 1 base, with 18 bases between. In DNA form, the CDR3 reads TGTGCCAGCGGGTCGTTCGGACAGCTATCTGGGGCCAACGTCCTGACTTTC. It encodes CASGSFGQLSGANVLTF. The full variable domain, in which reference TRBV14 and TRBJ2-6 provide the parts outside the CDR3, is EAGVTQFPSHSVIEKGQTVTLRCDPISGHDNLYWYRRVMGKEIKFLLHFVKESKQDESGMPNNRFLAERTGGTYSTLKVQPAELEDSGVYFCASGSFGQLSGANVLTFGAGSRLTVL.